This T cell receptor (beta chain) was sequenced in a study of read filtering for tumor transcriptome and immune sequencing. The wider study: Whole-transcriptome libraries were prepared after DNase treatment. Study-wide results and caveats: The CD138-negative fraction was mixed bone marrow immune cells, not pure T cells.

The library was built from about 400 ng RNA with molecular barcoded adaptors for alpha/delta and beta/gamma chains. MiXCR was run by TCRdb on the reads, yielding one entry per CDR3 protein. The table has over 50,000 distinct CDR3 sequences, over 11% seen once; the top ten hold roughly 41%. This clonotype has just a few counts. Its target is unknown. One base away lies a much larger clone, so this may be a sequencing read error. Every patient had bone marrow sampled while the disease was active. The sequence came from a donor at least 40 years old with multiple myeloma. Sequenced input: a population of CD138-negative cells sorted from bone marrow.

The CDR3 DNA is TGCAGCGTTGGGACTGCAGAGACCCAGTACTTC. Protein: CSVGTAETQYF. The chain couples TRBV29-1 to TRBJ2-5; D is possibly TRBD2 (5 bases). The V end was cut by 4 bases, the J end by 4 bases, with 7 bases between. The CDR3 is made up of 11 amino acids. Germline CDR1 is SQVTM and CDR2 is ANQGSEA.